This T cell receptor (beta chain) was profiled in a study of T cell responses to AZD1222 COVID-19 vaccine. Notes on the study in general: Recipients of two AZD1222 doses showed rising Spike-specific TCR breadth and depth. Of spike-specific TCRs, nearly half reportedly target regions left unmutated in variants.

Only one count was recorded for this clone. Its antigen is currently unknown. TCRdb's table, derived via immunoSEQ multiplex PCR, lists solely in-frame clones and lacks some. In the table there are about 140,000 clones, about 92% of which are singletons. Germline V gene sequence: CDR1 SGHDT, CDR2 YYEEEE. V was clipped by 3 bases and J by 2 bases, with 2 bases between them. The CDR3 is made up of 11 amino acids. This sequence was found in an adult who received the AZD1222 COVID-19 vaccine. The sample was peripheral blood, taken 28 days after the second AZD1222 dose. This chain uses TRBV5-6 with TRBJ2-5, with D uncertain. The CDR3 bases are TGTGCCAGCAGCTATCAAGAGACCCAGTACTTC. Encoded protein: CASSYQETQYF.